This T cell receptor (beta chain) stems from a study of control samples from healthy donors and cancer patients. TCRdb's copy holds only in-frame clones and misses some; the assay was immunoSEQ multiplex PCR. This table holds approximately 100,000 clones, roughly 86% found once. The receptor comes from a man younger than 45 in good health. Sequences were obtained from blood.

In DNA, the CDR3 is TGTGCCAGTAGTCTTAGCGGGGGGCCAGATACGCAGTATTTT. Translating gives CASSLSGGPDTQYF. This sequence joins TRBV19 and TRBJ2-3; 10 bases map to TRBD2. Germline trimming cut 5 bases from V and 4 bases from J; bases unmatched to any gene: 3. CDR3 length: 14 amino acids. Germline loops: CDR1 LNHDA, CDR2 SQIVND (reference sequence).